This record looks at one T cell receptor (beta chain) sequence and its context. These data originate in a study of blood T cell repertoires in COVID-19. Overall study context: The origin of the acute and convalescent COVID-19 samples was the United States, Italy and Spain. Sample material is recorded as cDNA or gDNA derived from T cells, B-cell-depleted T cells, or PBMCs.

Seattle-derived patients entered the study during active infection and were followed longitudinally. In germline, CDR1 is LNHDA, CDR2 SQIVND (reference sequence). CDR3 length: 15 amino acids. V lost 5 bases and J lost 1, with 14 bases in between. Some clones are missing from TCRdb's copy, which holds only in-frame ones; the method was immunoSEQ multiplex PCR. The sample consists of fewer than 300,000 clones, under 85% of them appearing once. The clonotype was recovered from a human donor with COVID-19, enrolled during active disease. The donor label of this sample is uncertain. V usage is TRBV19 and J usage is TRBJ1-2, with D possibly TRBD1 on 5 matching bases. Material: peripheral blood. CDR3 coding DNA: TGTGCCAGTAGTGCGGGACGCAGCGTTAACTATGGCTACACCTTC. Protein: CASSAGRSVNYGYTF.